This T cell receptor beta chain was retrieved from a study of cytomegalovirus exposure and HLA in healthy donors. 13 Jbeta primers and 60 Vbeta primers were used for the PCR. Assay: immunoSEQ multiplex PCR; the TCRdb copy retains only in-frame clones and omits some. The profile shows roughly 130,000 clones, more than 55% of them singletons. The study, taken as a whole, reports: Most TCR sequences proved rare, with some public TCRs found in many donors. In all likelihood, a cluster of highly shared sequence variants was a sequencing artifact. In a later analysis, around 18,000 TCR beta sequences were associated with HLA alleles at 0.05 false discovery rate. Indistinguishable V segments, including TRBV6-2 and TRBV6-3, were excluded.

The CDR3 extends over 14 amino acids. The germline gives CDR1 SGDLS, CDR2 YYNGEE. Trimming pared 0 bases from V and 0 bases from J, leaving 6 bases between. Turning to this clone: Its antigen is not known.

The rearrangement joins TRBV9 to TRBJ1-2; D gene unclear. The sample comprised PBMCs. The clonotype comes from a woman aged 60-75 years in good health and CMV-seronegative. The CDR3 region is CASSVGQTNYGYTF. CDR3 sequence (DNA): TGTGCCAGCAGCGTAGGGCAGACTAACTATGGCTACACCTTC.